These 17 T cell receptor beta chains originate from one sample sequenced in a study of Tregs in tolerant kidney transplant recipients. Some clones are missing from TCRdb's copy, which holds only in-frame ones; the method was immunoSEQ multiplex PCR. The sample has tens of thousands of clones, around 90% seen once. The sequencing used CD4+ T cells from blood, collected before the transplant. The receptors come from a human donor who received a combined kidney and bone marrow transplant.

This chain joins TRBV4-2 and TRBJ2-2; 14 bases map to TRBD2. V was clipped by 3 bases and J by 4 bases; unmatched bases: 4. The germline V gene has CDR1 LGHNA and CDR2 YNFKEQ. CDR3 length equals 17 residues. DNA of the CDR3: TGTGCCAGCAGCCAGGGACTAGCGGGAGTAGGCACCGGGGAGCTGTTTTTT. It specifies CASSQGLAGVGTGELFF.

The chain has TRBV7-3 and TRBJ1-1, with D possibly being TRBD1 (5 bases). Trimming pared 3 bases from V and 3 bases from J, leaving 11 bases between. The CDR3 length is 14 residues. Germline-derived CDR1 and CDR2 are SGHTA and FQGTGA. CDR3 loop: CASSFMGGDTEAFF. The CDR3 DNA sequence: TGTGCCAGCAGCTTCATGGGAGGGGACACTGAAGCTTTCTTT.

The V and J genes are TRBV2 and TRBJ2-5, with D possibly matching TRBD1 (6 bases). The CDR3 contains 15 residues. Germline V CDR1 and CDR2: SNHLY, FYNNEI. Trimming pared 5 bases from V and 2 bases from J, leaving 15 bases between. The CDR3 DNA follows: TGTGCCAGCAGTCTCGACAGGAGGTCTCAAGAGACCCAGTACTTC. Encoded protein: CASSLDRRSQETQYF.

V gene TRBV10-3 combines with J gene TRBJ1-5; possibly TRBD1 for D (6 bases). V shed 4 bases and J shed 0 bases, with 10 bases lying between them. Germline V gene sequence: CDR1 ENHRY, CDR2 SYGVKD. The CDR3 totals 15 residues. The CDR3 DNA reads as TGTGCCATCAGTGGGACAGACCATAGCAATCAGCCCCAGCATTTT. Residues: CAISGTDHSNQPQHF.

The V call is TRBV27, the J call TRBJ2-1, with 12 nucleotides matching TRBD2. CDR3 length: 13 residues. The J segment lost 9 bases and the V segment lost 6 bases, leaving 3 bases of the junction unmatched. Germline lookup yields CDR1 MNHEY and CDR2 SMNVEV (reference sequence). The CDR3 bases are TGTGCCAGCAGAGGACTAGCGGGAAGTGAGCAGTTCTTC. Its translation: CASRGLAGSEQFF.

This clone appeared a single time. The V and J genes are TRBV7-3 and TRBJ2-2; unclear D gene. The CDR3 has 12 residues. V was pared by 4 bases and J by 3 bases, with 3 bases between. The V gene's germline CDR1 is SGHTA and CDR2 FQGTGA. DNA of the CDR3: TGTGCCAGCAGCTCCGACACCGGGGAGCTGTTTTTT. Translating gives CASSSDTGELFF.

V gene TRBV28 combines with J gene TRBJ1-5, with TRBD1 matching over 8 bases. V lost 2 bases and J lost 1; bases outside the gene matches: 10. This CDR3 spans 18 amino acids. Germline V gene data show CDR1 as MDHEN and CDR2 as SYDVKM. The CDR3 spells CASSLTGWQGASNQPQHF. The DNA for the CDR3 is TGTGCCAGCAGTTTAACAGGGTGGCAGGGGGCAAGCAATCAGCCCCAGCATTTT. Full variable domain (missing parts from reference TRBV28 and TRBJ1-5): DVKVTQSSRYLVKRTGEKVFLECVQDMDHENMFWYRQDPGLGLRLIYFSYDVKMKEKGDIPEGYSVSREKKERFSLILESASTNQTSMYLCASSLTGWQGASNQPQHFGDGTRLSIL.

This sequence joins TRBV27 and TRBJ1-1; D unclear. V was shortened by 8 bases and J by 5 bases, with 21 bases between the two germline ends. Germline V gene sequence: CDR1 MNHEY, CDR2 SMNVEV (reference sequence). This CDR3 contains 15 residues. As DNA, the CDR3 is TGTGCCAGCCGCGGCGGCCACTCCCTGGGTACTGAAGCTTTCTTT. It specifies CASRGGHSLGTEAFF.

This clone was counted a single time. This sequence joins TRBV6-5 and TRBJ2-3; 9 positions agree with TRBD1. The V and J ends lost 5 bases and 8 bases, in that order; junction bases with no gene match: 11. The V gene's germline CDR1 is MNHEY and CDR2 SVGAGI. The CDR3 contains 15 residues. Written as DNA, the CDR3 is TGTGCCAGCAGTATGACAGGGGGGACTCGGGGTACGCAGTATTTT. Translation: CASSMTGGTRGTQYF.

The chain combines TRBV29-1 with TRBJ2-5; D perhaps matches TRBD2 (5 bases). V was trimmed by 4 bases and J by 4 bases, leaving 13 bases between them. Per germline, CDR1 SQVTM and CDR2 ANQGSEA. The CDR3 consists of 13 residues. Here the CDR3 DNA reads TGCAGCGTTGGTCGGGATTGGGGAGAGACCCAGTACTTC. This codes for CSVGRDWGETQYF.

The V call is TRBV21-1, the J call TRBJ1-2. TRBV21-1 represents a pseudogene. CDR3 length: 16 amino acids. The CDR3 DNA sequence: TGTGCCAGCAGCCCTCCGGGACCGCCTAGCGACTATGGCTACACCTTC. It translates to CASSPPGPPSDYGYTF.

The V gene is TRBV5-1, the J gene TRBJ2-2; 7 bases map to TRBD2. Germline V CDR1 and CDR2: SGHRS, YFSETQ. The CDR3 runs to 15 residues. The V and J ends lost 4 bases and 4 bases, in that order; junction bases with no gene match: 7. CDR3: CASSPGGVGTGELFF. The CDR3 DNA is TGCGCCAGCAGCCCGGGAGGTGTCGGCACCGGGGAGCTGTTTTTT.

This chain joins TRBV2 and TRBJ2-1; TRBD2 matches 12 bases. The CDR3 consists of 14 residues. V gave up 2 bases and J gave up 8 bases; unmatched junction bases: 1. The germline CDR1 and CDR2 sequences are SNHLY and FYNNEI. The CDR3 here is CASSESSGRDEQFF. The CDR3 bases are TGTGCCAGCAGTGAATCTAGCGGGAGGGATGAGCAGTTCTTC.

CDR3 protein: CASSYNRRELFF. CDR3 in DNA: TGTGCCAGCAGCTATAACAGGAGGGAGCTGTTTTTT. The gene calls are TRBV7-8 and TRBJ2-2, with TRBD1 as a possible D gene (5 bases). This CDR3 is built from 12 residues. From germline, CDR1 is SGHVS and CDR2 FQNEAQ. The V gene lost 4 bases and the J gene lost 9 bases, with 9 bases spanning the gap.

The rearrangement links TRBV15 to TRBJ2-7; a weak D match, TRBD1 (6 bases). Trimming left V 5 bases short and J 5 bases short, with 13 bases between. CDR1 LNHNV and CDR2 YYDKDF come from the germline V gene (reference sequence). This CDR3 is 13 amino acids long. CDR3 amino acids: CATSPPKGDEQYF. As DNA, the CDR3 is TGTGCCACCAGCCCCCCAAAGGGGGACGAGCAGTACTTC.

The V gene is TRBV7-3, the J gene TRBJ1-1; D gene unclear. V gave up 0 bases and J gave up 0 bases, with 11 bases separating them. CDR1 is SGHTA and CDR2 is FQGTGA in the germline V gene. The CDR3 covers 16 residues. For the CDR3, the DNA is TGTGCCAGCAGCTTAACTGGAAACGGGATGAACACTGAAGCTTTCTTT. Translating gives CASSLTGNGMNTEAFF.

The chain is built from TRBV27 and TRBJ2-1; the match to TRBD2 covers 8 bases. This CDR3 has 16 residues. V was clipped by 5 bases and J by 0 bases; unmatched bases: 6. Germline CDR1 MNHEY, CDR2 SMNVEV (reference sequence). The DNA of the CDR3 is TGTGCCAGCAGTGGGGGCGGGAGGATCTCCTACAATGAGCAGTTCTTC. This encodes CASSGGGRISYNEQFF.